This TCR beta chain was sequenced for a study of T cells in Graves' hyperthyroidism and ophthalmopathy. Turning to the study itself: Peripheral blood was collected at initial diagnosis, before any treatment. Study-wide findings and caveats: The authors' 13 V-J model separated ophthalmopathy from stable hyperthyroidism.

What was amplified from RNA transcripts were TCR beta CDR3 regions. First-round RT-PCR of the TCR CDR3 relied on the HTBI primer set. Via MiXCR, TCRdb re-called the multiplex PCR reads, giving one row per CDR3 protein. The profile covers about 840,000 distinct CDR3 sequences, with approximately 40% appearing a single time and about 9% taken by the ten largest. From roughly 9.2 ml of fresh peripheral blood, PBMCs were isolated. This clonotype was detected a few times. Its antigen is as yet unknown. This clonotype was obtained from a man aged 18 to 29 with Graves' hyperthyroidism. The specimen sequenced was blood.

Here the CDR3 reads CASSYGRQGQETQYF. The DNA of the CDR3 is TGTGCCAGCAGTTACGGTCGACAGGGGCAGGAGACCCAGTACTTC. The rearrangement joins TRBV6-5 to TRBJ2-5; 8 nucleotides match TRBD1. Per germline, CDR1 MNHEY and CDR2 SVGAGI. V dropped 2 bases and J dropped 5; count of bases not matched to a gene: 7. The CDR3 is 15 amino acids.